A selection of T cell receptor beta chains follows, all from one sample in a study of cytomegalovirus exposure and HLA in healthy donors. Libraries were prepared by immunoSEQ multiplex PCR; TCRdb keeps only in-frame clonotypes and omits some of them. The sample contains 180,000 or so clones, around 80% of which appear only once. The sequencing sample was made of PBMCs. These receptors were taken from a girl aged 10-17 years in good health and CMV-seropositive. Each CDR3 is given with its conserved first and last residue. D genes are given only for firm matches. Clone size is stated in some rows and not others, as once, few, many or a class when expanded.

CDR3: CASGSTPPREGRYNEQFF
DNA: TGTGCTAGTGGCTCGACCCCGCCCAGGGAGGGCCGTTACAATGAGCAGTTCTTC
D: TRBD2
V: TRBV12-5
J: TRBJ2-1
size: -

CDR3: CASSLGTSGRFEQFF
DNA: TGTGCTAGCAGCCTTGGGACTAGCGGGAGGTTTGAGCAGTTCTTC
D: TRBD2
V: TRBV7-7
J: TRBJ2-1
size: -

CDR3: CASSQEVTRSTRGTDTQYF
DNA: TGTGCCAGCAGCCAAGAAGTGACGAGGAGTACCCGAGGTACAGATACGCAGTATTTT
D: -
V: TRBV4-2
J: TRBJ2-3
size: few

CDR3: CASSVVGSGTGGPLSTEAFF
DNA: TGTGCCAGCAGCGTAGTCGGTTCCGGGACAGGGGGTCCCCTTTCCACTGAAGCTTTCTTT
D: TRBD1
V: TRBV9
J: TRBJ1-1
size: -

CDR3: CASSEQGAGELFF
DNA: TGCGCCAGCAGTGAGCAGGGTGCCGGGGAGCTGTTTTTT
D: -
V: TRBV10-1
J: TRBJ2-2
size: -

CDR3: CASSYSFSPSGNTIYF
DNA: TGTGCCAGCAGTTACTCATTCTCCCCCTCTGGAAACACCATATATTTT
D: -
V: TRBV6-5
J: TRBJ1-3
size: -

CDR3: CASSRQGSLVYGYTF
DNA: TGTGCCAGCAGCCGTCAGGGGAGCCTGGTCTATGGCTACACCTTC
D: -
V: TRBV7-9
J: TRBJ1-2
size: -

CDR3: CASSYNGLVADTQYF
DNA: TGTGCCAGCAGTTACAACGGACTAGTGGCAGATACGCAGTATTTT
D: TRBD2
V: TRBV6-5
J: TRBJ2-3
size: few

CDR3: CASRRRGRFDTF
DNA: TGTGCCAGCAGGCGCAGGGGAAGGTTTGACACCTTC
D: -
V: TRBV6-5
J: TRBJ1-2
size: -

CDR3: CARKGQLAGELFF
DNA: TGTGCCCGCAAGGGACAGCTTGCCGGGGAGCTGTTTTTT
D: TRBD1
V: TRBV30
J: TRBJ2-2
size: -

CDR3: CAWNVPPRETQYF
DNA: TGTGCCTGGAATGTCCCCCCTAGGGAGACCCAGTACTTC
D: -
V: TRBV30
J: TRBJ2-5
size: once

CDR3: CASSFGGPGNTIYF
DNA: TGCGCCAGCAGCTTCGGGGGGCCTGGAAACACCATATATTTT
D: -
V: TRBV5-1
J: TRBJ1-3
size: few

CDR3: CASSLPNTGELFF
DNA: TGCGCCAGCAGCCTTCCGAACACCGGGGAGCTGTTTTTT
D: -
V: TRBV5-1
J: TRBJ2-2
size: -